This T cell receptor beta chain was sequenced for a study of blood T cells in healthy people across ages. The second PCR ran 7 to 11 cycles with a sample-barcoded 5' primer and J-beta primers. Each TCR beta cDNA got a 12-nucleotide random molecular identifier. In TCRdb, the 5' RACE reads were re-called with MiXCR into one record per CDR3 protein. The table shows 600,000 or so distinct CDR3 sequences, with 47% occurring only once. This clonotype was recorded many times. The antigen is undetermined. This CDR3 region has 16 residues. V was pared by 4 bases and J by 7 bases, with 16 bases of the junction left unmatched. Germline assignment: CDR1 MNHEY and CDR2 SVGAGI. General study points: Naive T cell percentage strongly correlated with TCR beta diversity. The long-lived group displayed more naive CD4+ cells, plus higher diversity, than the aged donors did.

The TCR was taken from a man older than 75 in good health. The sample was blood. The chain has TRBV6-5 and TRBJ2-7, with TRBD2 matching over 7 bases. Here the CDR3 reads CASSSLKMGGPGEQYF. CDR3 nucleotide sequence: TGTGCCAGCAGTTCTCTTAAAATGGGAGGGCCGGGGGAGCAGTACTTC.